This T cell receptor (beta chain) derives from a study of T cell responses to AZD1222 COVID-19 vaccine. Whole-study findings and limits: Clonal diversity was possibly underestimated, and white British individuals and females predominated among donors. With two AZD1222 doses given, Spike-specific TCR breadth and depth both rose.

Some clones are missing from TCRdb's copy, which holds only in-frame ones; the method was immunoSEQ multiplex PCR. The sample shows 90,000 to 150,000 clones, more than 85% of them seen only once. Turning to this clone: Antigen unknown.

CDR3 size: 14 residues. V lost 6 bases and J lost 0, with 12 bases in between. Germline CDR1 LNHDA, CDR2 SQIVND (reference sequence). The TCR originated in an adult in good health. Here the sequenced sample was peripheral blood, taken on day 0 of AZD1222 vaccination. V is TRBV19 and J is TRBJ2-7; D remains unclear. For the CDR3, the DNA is TGTGCCAGTAGCCGCCAATCGGACTCCTACGAGCAGTACTTC. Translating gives CASSRQSDSYEQYF.